These 18 T cell receptor beta chains share one sample of origin, sequenced in a study of T cell clones after liver transplantation. The data were produced by immunoSEQ multiplex PCR, yet TCRdb's version contains in-frame clones alone and is incomplete. In the table there are some 11,000 clones, around 71% of which are singletons. This specimen was CD4+ T cells from blood, taken almost 33 months after liver transplant. The receptors derive from a human patient who received a liver transplant. Some of the T cells may derive from the graft donor.

The chain carries TRBV6-9 and TRBJ1-3; tentative D call: TRBD1 (6 bases). Germline-derived CDR1 and CDR2 are MNHGY and SVAAGI. The CDR3 runs to 13 residues. V was trimmed by 6 bases and J by 8 bases, leaving 14 bases between them. CDR3 sequence reads: CASSPGGADTIYF. DNA for the CDR3: TGTGCCAGCAGCCCCGGGGGGGCGGACACCATATATTTT.

CDR3 loop: CASSPGLAGVIRTYNEQFF. In DNA, the CDR3 is TGCGCCAGCAGCCCCGGACTAGCGGGAGTTATTCGGACCTACAATGAGCAGTTCTTC. The chain joins TRBV10-2 to TRBJ2-1; 13 bases fit TRBD2. The CDR3 has 19 residues. Germline-derived CDR1 and CDR2 are WSHSY and SAAADI. V was clipped by 6 bases and J by 2 bases; unmatched bases: 13.

This clone was recorded a few times. The rearrangement joins TRBV5-1 to TRBJ1-4; D is uncertain. The length of the CDR3 is 19 residues. The germline V gene has CDR1 SGHRS and CDR2 YFSETQ. V lost 4 bases and J 4 bases, leaving 26 bases between the germline ends. DNA of the CDR3: TGCGCCAGCAGCCTGTCGGACCCGGCCAAGCGACCCATTAATGAAAAACTGTTTTTT. This encodes CASSLSDPAKRPINEKLFF.

This chain joins TRBV6-5 and TRBJ2-2, with 7 bases lining up with TRBD1. There are 16 residues in the CDR3. J gave up 2 bases and V 4 bases, and 7 bases lay outside the gene matches. In germline, CDR1 is MNHEY, CDR2 SVGAGI. This chain's CDR3 is CASSLYPGGNTGELFF. CDR3 nucleotides: TGTGCCAGCAGTTTATATCCAGGGGGAAACACCGGGGAGCTGTTTTTT.

V and J are TRBV28 and TRBJ1-6; 8 positions match TRBD1. Germline V gene lookup returns CDR1 MDHEN and CDR2 SYDVKM. With 2 bases clipped from V and 0 bases from J, the junction kept 6 bases outside the gene matches. CDR3 size: 18 residues. CDR3: CASSLTGQASSYNSPLHF. The CDR3 DNA follows: TGTGCCAGCAGTTTAACGGGACAGGCGAGCTCCTATAATTCACCCCTCCACTTT.

The chain has TRBV15 and TRBJ1-2; D is undetermined. V was pared by 3 bases and J by 0 bases, with 11 bases between. The CDR3 has 15 amino acids. The V gene's germline CDR1 is LNHNV and CDR2 YYDKDF (reference sequence). The CDR3 loop reads CATSREASSNYGYTF. CDR3 DNA sequence: TGTGCCACCAGCAGGGAAGCCTCTTCTAACTATGGCTACACCTTC.

CDR3 DNA: TGTGCCAGCAGCTTATTAACACTACTCCACAATAATTCACCCCTCCACTTT. This gives the protein CASSLLTLLHNNSPLHF. The gene calls are TRBV11-3 and TRBJ1-6; no firm D call. This CDR3 spans 17 amino acids. Germline loops: CDR1 SGHNT, CDR2 YENEEA. V lost 2 bases to trimming and J lost 5 bases, with 16 bases between them.

In its sample, this clone was seen once. This chain connects TRBV7-9 to TRBJ1-1; D ambiguous. Trimming removed 6 bases from V and 3 bases from J, with 5 bases in between. Looked up from germline, CDR1 is SEHNR and CDR2 is FQNEAQ (reference sequence). The CDR3 consists of 11 residues. Here the CDR3 DNA reads TGTGCCAGCAGTCGAGACACTGAAGCTTTCTTT. This codes for CASSRDTEAFF. Full variable domain (outside the CDR3, taken from reference TRBV7-9 and TRBJ1-1): DTGVSQNPRHKITKRGQNVTFRCDPISEHNRLYWYRQTLGQGPEFLTYFQNEAQLEKSRLLSDRFSAERPKGSFSTLEIQRTEQGDSAMYLCASSRDTEAFFGQGTRLTVV.

In this sample, this clone is medium-sized. CDR3: CASSYPDSHYGYTF. The CDR3 coding sequence is TGCGCCAGCAGCTACCCCGATAGTCACTATGGCTACACCTTC. This chain joins TRBV5-1 and TRBJ1-2; D is undetermined. This CDR3 is built from 14 residues. Trimming cost V 3 bases and J 3 bases, with 12 bases left between them. The germline CDR1 and CDR2 sequences are SGHRS and YFSETQ.

This clone is labeled medium-sized. CDR3: CASSLVGGSLAKNIQYF. DNA for the CDR3: TGTGCCAGCAGCTTAGTTGGCGGAAGCCTAGCCAAAAACATTCAGTACTTC. The chain combines TRBV11-2 with TRBJ2-4; D remains ambiguous. Germline V gives CDR1 SGHAT, CDR2 FQNNGV. The ends were cut back, 1 base at V and 0 bases at J, with 13 bases in the middle. This CDR3 is built from 17 residues.

Note on this clone: Other DNA sequences in this specimen translate into the identical CDR3. The chain joins TRBV28 to TRBJ1-6; 10 nucleotides match TRBD1. Germline assignment: CDR1 MDHEN and CDR2 SYDVKM. After removal of 8 bases from V and 9 bases from J, the junction contained 4 bases not matched to a gene. The CDR3 is 13 residues long. CDR3: CASSGTGASPLHF. CDR3 sequence (DNA): TGTGCCAGCTCCGGGACAGGGGCTTCACCCCTCCACTTT.

The J gene is TRBJ2-5, the V gene TRBV5-6; 7 bases map to TRBD1. V was clipped by 2 bases and J by 2 bases; unmatched bases: 9. The CDR3 sequence is 16 residues long. From germline, CDR1 is SGHDT and CDR2 YYEEEE. The CDR3 region is CASSFRRTGIQETQYF. In DNA, the CDR3 is TGTGCCAGCAGCTTTAGGCGGACAGGAATACAAGAGACCCAGTACTTC. Full variable domain (rest looked up from reference TRBV5-6 and TRBJ2-5): DAGVTQSPTHLIKTRGQQVTLRCSPKSGHDTVSWYQQALGQGPQFIFQYYEEEERQRGNFPDRFSGHQFPNYSSELNVNALLLGDSALYLCASSFRRTGIQETQYFGPGTRLLVL.

J is TRBJ1-1 and V is TRBV19; no firm D call. The CDR3 is 14 residues long. Germline V CDR1 and CDR2: LNHDA, SQIVND (reference sequence). V was cut by 3 bases and J by 2 bases, with 10 bases left in between. CDR3 loop: CASSMGGSNTEAFF. In nucleotides, the CDR3 is TGTGCCAGTAGTATGGGAGGGTCAAACACTGAAGCTTTCTTT.

This rearrangement joins TRBV4-3 to TRBJ1-4, with 7 bases identical to TRBD1. Germline V lookup: CDR1 LGHNA, CDR2 YSLEER. J was trimmed by 5 bases and V by 1 base; bases with no gene match: 7. This CDR3 has 16 residues. This CDR3 is CASSQGTGQRNEKLFF. CDR3 DNA: TGCGCCAGCAGCCAAGGGACAGGACAGCGGAATGAAAAACTGTTTTTT.

The rearrangement links TRBV7-8 to TRBJ2-3; D is uncertain. CDR1 and CDR2 from the germline V gene are SGHVS and FQNEAQ. This CDR3 is built from 13 residues. The V end lost 2 bases, the J end lost 7 bases, and 10 bases lay between the germline ends. The DNA of the CDR3 is TGTGCCAGCAGCTTATTGGGCGCCCATACGCAGTATTTT. Encoded protein: CASSLLGAHTQYF.

This clone appeared a few times. The V call is TRBV6-5, the J call TRBJ1-1; D perhaps matches TRBD1 (6 bases). The V end was cut by 5 bases, the J end by 3 bases, with 13 bases between. This CDR3 comprises 14 residues. Germline CDR1 reads MNHEY; CDR2 reads SVGAGI. DNA for the CDR3: TGTGCCAGCAGTGCACAGGGCATGGACACTGAAGCTTTCTTT. Its translation: CASSAQGMDTEAFF.

The rearrangement links TRBV28 to TRBJ1-2, with TRBD1 as a possible D gene (5 bases). The germline V gene encodes CDR1 MDHEN and CDR2 SYDVKM. The CDR3 consists of 17 residues. Deletions cut 2 bases from V and 6 bases from J, with 22 bases between. CDR3 sequence: CASSLVIGGTILHGYTF. In DNA form, the CDR3 reads TGTGCCAGCAGTTTAGTTATCGGGGGTACAATTTTACATGGCTACACCTTC.

The chain has TRBV19 and TRBJ1-1; D might be TRBD1 (5 bases). The CDR3 covers 17 residues. Germline V gives CDR1 LNHDA, CDR2 SQIVND (reference sequence). Trimming took 1 base from V and 1 from J, leaving 16 bases between them. CDR3 residues: CASSIGFIGATNTEAFF. As DNA, the CDR3 is TGTGCCAGTAGTATAGGGTTTATTGGGGCTACGAACACTGAAGCTTTCTTT.